This record concerns one T cell receptor (beta chain) sequence. Its antigen remains unknown. With constant-segment primers, 5'RACE yielded cDNA libraries of TCR alpha and TCR beta that carried sample barcodes and UMIs. TCRdb called the 5' RACE reads again in MiXCR, with one record for every CDR3 protein. The sample has about 430,000 distinct CDR3 sequences; around 24% are singletons. The data originate from a study of T-cell memory formation after mild COVID-19. Study observations and caveats: Those CD4+ clones that contracted were mainly in CM and EM (CD8+ ones in EMRA). Clones shrinking from day 15 to 85 showed even CD4/CD8 mixes; later expanders tilted CD4+.

After removal of 4 bases from V and 4 bases from J, the junction contained 7 bases not matched to a gene. This CDR3 spans 16 amino acids. Germline loops: CDR1 LGHDT, CDR2 YNNKEL (reference sequence). Sequences were obtained from PBMCs or a T cell subset sorted from them (not recorded which). The chain combines TRBV3-1 with TRBJ2-7, with 13 nucleotides matching TRBD2. The receptor was derived from an adult woman who had mild COVID-19 (a few samples of this study predate the infection). Cell type and time point are not known. The CDR3 loop is CASSPGLAGAGYEQYF. CDR3 nucleotides: TGTGCCAGCAGCCCCGGACTAGCGGGAGCCGGATACGAGCAGTACTTC.